This TCR beta chain was captured in a study of OX40 agonist ivuxolimab in advanced cancers. Describing the broader study: Ivuxolimab was a fully human IgG2 agonistic monoclonal antibody targeting the costimulatory receptor OX40 (CD134). Partial responses occurred in three dose-escalation patients, of whom one had hepatocellular carcinoma and two had cutaneous melanoma. The paper reports the monotherapy dose-escalation portion (N of about 56 patients) of the phase I ivuxolimab trial. Patients were allowed to have had prior anti-PD-1, anti-PD-L1 or anti-CTLA-4 therapy, and approximately 40% of the dose-escalation patients had previously received checkpoint inhibitors. The dose-escalation cohort was roughly 87% male with a mean age of about 60 years, ranging from roughly 20 to 85. Intravenous ivuxolimab was administered to patients every 2 weeks at six dose levels: 0.01, 0.1, 0.3, 1.5, 3 and 10 mg/kg. Among the approximately 54 dose-escalation patients, about 20 had hepatocellular carcinoma, approximately 15 melanoma, 9 renal cell carcinoma and 9 head and neck cancer. Peripheral TCRbeta sequencing was intended to test whether TCR sequence diversity was altered and clonal T-cell expansion was caused by ivuxolimab.

The research as a whole found: Low levels of normalized T-cell clonal expansion were also shown by some nonresponding patients. Partial responders in the 0.1-3.0 mg/kg groups had among the lowest normalized peripheral clonal expansion, especially among CD8+ T cells. The antigen specificity of the clonally expanded peripheral T cells was not determined. After ivuxolimab, CD8+ T cells had more expanded clones than CD4+ T cells on average. At doses from 0.1 to 3.0 mg/kg, clonal expansion was seen in both CD4+ and CD8+ blood T cells between baseline and week 6.

Of note for this clone: Which antigen it targets is not known. Base-call qualities are not available, and no considerably larger clone is one nucleotide away.

CDR1 and CDR2 (KGHSH, LQKENI) derive from the germline V gene. Trimming removed 6 bases from V and 10 bases from J; the gene matches leave 14 bases unexplained. The CDR3 runs 15 amino acids, cysteine and phenylalanine included. Only the CDR3 region is kept as DNA, spanning 45 bases read in frame from base 1. The trial excluded patients who had a history of autoimmune disease or who were on systemic immunosuppression. Peripheral blood for TCR sequencing was collected from all dose cohorts at baseline, on cycle 4 day 1, and on cycle 7 day 1. Samples were obtained from an open-label, multicenter, first-in-human phase I dose-escalation trial of ivuxolimab. The trial enrolled adults with locally advanced or metastatic head and neck squamous cell, hepatocellular, melanoma or renal cell carcinoma. Before TCR sequencing, CD4+ T cells and CD8+ T cells from peripheral blood were sorted into separate populations.

Genomic DNA was isolated from the sorted cells so that the TCRbeta CDR3 region could be sequenced. TCRbeta CDR3 regions were sequenced using the immunoSEQ Assay. TCRdb took over this immuneACCESS table, retaining in-frame rearrangements with V and J assigned. Such tables are incomplete; in checked studies, under half of the missing clones stem from an unresolved V gene, and the remainder is unexplained. The sample table records approximately 60,000 clones; around three quarters of these occur just once. The ten top clones hold around 5.9% of the sample. The V and J genes are TRBV18 and TRBJ1-1; 10 bases in the junction line up with TRBD1. Sequenced here: CD4+ or CD8+ T cells sorted from blood, sampled in a trial of the OX40 agonist ivuxolimab. This TCR was sampled from an adult with an advanced solid tumor such as melanoma, head and neck, liver or kidney cancer. In nucleotides, the sequence is TGTGCCAGCTCTCGATCCGGGACAGGGGATCTTGCAGCTTTCTTT. This codes for CASSRSGTGDLAAFF.